These 25 T cell receptor beta chains were sequenced from one sample in a study of T cell repertoires in cytomegalovirus infection. No antigen has been identified for these receptors. TCRdb independently ran MiXCR on the reads; one entry per CDR3 protein. Of about 770,000 distinct CDR3 sequences listed, roughly 28% are singletons. Sequencing used cultured CD8+ T cells from PBMCs, obtained from culture after CMV antigen stimulation. These receptors originate from a human donor in good health (CMV status not recorded). Some clones in this sample may be carry-over from other donors' samples.

The gene calls are TRBV7-6 and TRBJ1-1; tentative D call: TRBD1 (6 bases). V was trimmed by 5 bases and J by 6 bases, leaving 13 bases between them. CDR1 is SGHVS and CDR2 is FNYEAQ in the germline V gene. The CDR3 covers 13 residues. The CDR3 here is CASSEGGAAEAFF. CDR3 DNA: TGTGCCAGCAGCGAAGGGGGGGCGGCTGAAGCTTTCTTT.

This clonotype was detected ten times or more. The chain recombines TRBV6-1 with TRBJ1-3, with D unclear. CDR3 length: 14 amino acids. With 6 bases removed from V and 8 bases from J, the gap between germline ends came to 17 bases. Germline CDR1 is MNHNS and CDR2 is SASEGT. In nucleotides, the CDR3 is TGTGCCAGCAGCAACAGAATCTCCCTGGACACCATATATTTT. Its protein is CASSNRISLDTIYF.

This clonotype was counted a few times. This chain links TRBV7-6 with TRBJ2-1, with TRBD1 matching 9 bases. CDR1 and CDR2 from the germline V gene are SGHVS and FNYEAQ. The CDR3 consists of 11 residues. V lost 6 bases to trimming and J lost 13 bases; unmatched junction nucleotides: 4. The DNA for the CDR3 is TGTGCCAGCAGACAGGGGGCAGTCCAGTTCTTC. Its translation is CASRQGAVQFF.

V and J are TRBV6-2 or TRBV6-3 and TRBJ2-3; no clear D. Germline V gene sequence: CDR1 MNHEY, CDR2 SVGEGT. This CDR3 contains 15 residues. The V gene lost 4 bases and the J gene lost 4 bases, with 15 bases spanning the gap. CDR3 in amino acids: CASSLALTVPDTQYF. CDR3 sequence (DNA): TGTGCCAGCAGTTTGGCACTTACGGTACCAGATACGCAGTATTTT.

This rearrangement joins TRBV27 to TRBJ1-6; no clear D. CDR3 length: 14 residues. V shed 4 bases and J shed 2 bases, with 6 bases lying between them. CDR1 MNHEY and CDR2 SMNVEV come from the germline V gene (reference sequence). CDR3: CASSSSPYNSPLHF. For the CDR3, the DNA is TGTGCCAGCAGTTCTAGTCCCTATAATTCACCCCTCCACTTT.

This clonotype was found a few times. V gene TRBV12-3 or TRBV12-4 combines with J gene TRBJ2-7; D not resolved. V was shortened by 4 bases and J by 4 bases, with 8 bases between the two germline ends. This CDR3 has 12 amino acids. The CDR3 nucleotides read TGTGCCAGCAGTTCCGACATATACGAGCAGTACTTC. Protein product: CASSSDIYEQYF.

The rearrangement links TRBV7-9 to TRBJ1-2, with a weak D call TRBD1 (5 bases). The germline V gene has CDR1 SEHNR and CDR2 FQNEAQ (reference sequence). Trimming removed 1 base at V and 3 bases at J, with 15 bases between. The CDR3 is 16 amino acids. CDR3 in amino acids: CASSLGPGWVDYGYTF. DNA of the CDR3: TGTGCCAGCAGCTTAGGCCCAGGGTGGGTTGACTATGGCTACACCTTC.

The CDR3 sequence: CASSSLLRGQGIYTDTQYF. Here the CDR3 DNA reads TGTGCCAGCAGTTCCCTACTAAGAGGACAGGGGATTTACACAGATACGCAGTATTTT. The chain recombines TRBV27 with TRBJ2-3; 9 positions match TRBD1. V trimming: 4 bases; J trimming: 2 bases; junction bases outside the gene matches: 16. Per germline, CDR1 MNHEY and CDR2 SMNVEV (reference sequence). The CDR3 length is 19 residues.

This clonotype was seen a handful of times. The chain carries TRBV2 and TRBJ1-6; D not resolved. This CDR3 is built from 14 residues. Germline CDR1 reads SNHLY; CDR2 reads FYNNEI. Trimming cost V 3 bases and J 8 bases, with 11 bases left between them. This CDR3 reads CASSDEGPHSPLHF. The CDR3 DNA follows: TGTGCCAGCAGTGATGAGGGCCCTCATTCACCCCTCCACTTT.

V usage is TRBV10-3 and J usage is TRBJ2-7, with D perhaps assigned TRBD1 or TRBD2 (5 bases each). V was cut by 4 bases and J by 3 bases, with 7 bases left in between. This CDR3 is 12 amino acids long. Germline CDR1 reads ENHRY; CDR2 reads SYGVKD. CDR3 amino acids: CAISGDHYEQYV. The CDR3 DNA reads TGTGCCATCAGTGGGGACCACTACGAGCAGTACGTC.

This clonotype showed up many times. The gene calls are TRBV7-6 and TRBJ1-5; TRBD1 agrees at 9 bases. The trim removed 4 bases at V and 2 bases at J, leaving 9 bases unmatched. The CDR3 loop spans 17 amino acids. Germline-derived CDR1 and CDR2 are SGHVS and FNYEAQ. DNA of the CDR3: TGTGCCAGCAGCTCCGGGACAGGGTTAGACGGCAATCAGCCCCAGCATTTT. This codes for CASSSGTGLDGNQPQHF.

The V gene is TRBV10-3, the J gene TRBJ2-3; 9 positions agree with TRBD1. J was trimmed by 3 bases and V by 6 bases; bases with no gene match: 7. The CDR3 spans 15 residues. CDR1 and CDR2 from the germline V gene are ENHRY and SYGVKD. The CDR3 spells CAIRTLDRGTDTQYF. In nucleotides, the CDR3 is TGTGCCATCAGAACGCTGGACAGGGGAACAGATACGCAGTATTTT.

This chain uses TRBV9 with TRBJ1-2; TRBD1 matches 8 bases. The V gene end was trimmed by 4 bases and the J gene end by 5 bases; junction bases not matched to a gene: 10. This CDR3 region has 15 residues. Per germline, CDR1 SGDLS and CDR2 YYNGEE. For the CDR3, the DNA is TGTGCCAGCAGCTCACATGGGACAGGTGATTATGGCTACACCTTC. As protein: CASSSHGTGDYGYTF.

This chain links TRBV18 with TRBJ2-7, with 13 bases identical to TRBD2. V was clipped by 3 bases and J by 2 bases; unmatched bases: 10. Germline V gives CDR1 KGHSH, CDR2 LQKENI. The CDR3 runs 18 residues. CDR3: CASSPGSGLAGVPYEQYV. For the CDR3, the DNA is TGTGCCAGCTCACCGGGGTCCGGACTAGCGGGGGTCCCCTACGAGCAGTACGTC.

Details on this clonotype: One end of the junction does not line up with germline, which may come from a read error. The genes are TRBV2 and TRBJ2-6; 7 bases fit TRBD1. The CDR3 spans 20 residues. CDR1 is SNHLY, CDR2 FYNNEI, per germline. CDR3 amino acids: CVSSEAMDRPPPSGANVLTF. CDR3 nucleotide sequence: TGTGTCAGCAGTGAAGCGATGGACAGGCCGCCCCCCTCTGGGGCCAACGTCCTGACTTTC.

This clonotype was detected only a few times. Germline and junction disagree at one end, which may indicate a read error. The genes are TRBV6-2 or TRBV6-3 and TRBJ1-3; D call uncertain. The CDR3 extends over 14 amino acids. Looked up from germline, CDR1 is MNHEY and CDR2 is SVGEGT. CDR3 sequence reads: CASSFAYSGNIIYF. CDR3 DNA sequence: TGTGCCAGCAGTTTCGCCTACTCTGGAAACATCATATATTTT.

The chain combines TRBV25-1 with TRBJ1-4, with D tentatively TRBD1 (5 bases). V dropped 1 base and J dropped 2 bases, with 11 bases sitting between them. The CDR3 is 16 amino acids. Germline CDR1 and CDR2: MGHDK and SYGVNS. The CDR3 spells CASSESVGGTNEKLFF. The CDR3 DNA reads as TGTGCCAGCAGTGAATCCGTCGGGGGGACTAATGAAAAACTGTTTTTT.

In this sample, this clonotype turned up a few times. The chain combines TRBV10-3 with TRBJ1-1; possibly TRBD1 for D (6 bases). The CDR3 has 15 amino acids. Per the germline V gene, CDR1 is ENHRY and CDR2 is SYGVKD. Trimming stripped 6 bases from V and 1 base from J, with 15 bases between. The CDR3 DNA sequence: TGTGCCATCAGGACGGGGGGCCCAACGAACACTGAAGCTTTCTTT. Encoded protein: CAIRTGGPTNTEAFF.

This clonotype was found a few times. The chain joins TRBV4-3 to TRBJ2-1; D could derive from TRBD1 or TRBD2 (5 bases each). Trimming shortened V by 4 bases and J by 8 bases, and 15 bases separated the two germline ends. The CDR3 loop spans 14 amino acids. The germline V gene has CDR1 LGHNA and CDR2 YSLEER. The CDR3 reads CASSRGRGSYEQFF. CDR3 bases: TGCGCCAGCAGCCGGGGCAGAGGGAGCTATGAGCAGTTCTTC.

This clonotype came up a few times. The V and J genes are TRBV6-2 or TRBV6-3 and TRBJ2-7; TRBD1 might be the D (6 bases). The length of the CDR3 is 12 residues. V was clipped by 8 bases and J by 3 bases, with 11 bases between them. Germline CDR1 reads MNHEY; CDR2 reads SVGEGT. The CDR3 sequence: CASADRFYEQYF. The CDR3, as DNA: TGTGCCAGCGCTGACAGGTTCTACGAGCAGTACTTC.

This clonotype showed up just once. An end of the junction differs from the germline gene, which may be a read error. The J gene is TRBJ1-1, the V gene TRBV27; maybe TRBD1 (5 bases). Germline-derived CDR1 and CDR2 are MNHEY and SMNVEV (reference sequence). This CDR3 contains 14 residues. CDR3 amino acids: CANSFRGVNTEAFF. CDR3 sequence (DNA): TGTGCCAACAGTTTCCGAGGGGTGAACACTGAAGCTTTCTTT.

The CDR3 region is CASSLRVGGLNTEAFF. The CDR3 nucleotides are TGTGCCAGCAGTTTAAGGGTCGGGGGCCTGAACACTGAAGCTTTCTTT. The chain couples TRBV28 to TRBJ1-1; D may be TRBD1 (6 bases). Germline-derived CDR1 and CDR2 are MDHEN and SYDVKM. Trimming shortened V by 2 bases and J by 0 bases, and 13 bases separated the two germline ends. The CDR3 contains 16 residues.

This clonotype was counted ten times or more. V is TRBV7-2 and J is TRBJ1-2; D unresolved. The germline gives CDR1 SGHTA, CDR2 FQGNSA. The CDR3 length is 13 residues. The V gene lost 5 bases and the J gene lost 7 bases, with 14 bases spanning the gap. The CDR3 is CASSPGEGFGYTF. The CDR3 region has the DNA TGTGCCAGCAGCCCAGGTGAAGGGTTTGGCTACACCTTC.

This clonotype was observed a handful of times. V usage is TRBV10-3 and J usage is TRBJ2-3; D tentatively fits TRBD1 or TRBD2 (5 bases each). The V gene's germline CDR1 is ENHRY and CDR2 SYGVKD. V dropped 2 bases and J dropped 2 bases, with 11 bases sitting between them. The CDR3 sequence is 15 residues long. In DNA form, the CDR3 reads TGTGCCATCAGTGAGGAGGGGTCAGACACAGATACGCAGTATTTT. This codes for CAISEEGSDTDTQYF.

This clonotype was recorded a few times. This chain joins TRBV15 and TRBJ1-2; D remains unclear. The CDR3 has 15 residues. CDR1 and CDR2 from the germline V gene are LNHNV and YYDKDF (reference sequence). The ends were cut back, 4 bases at V and 2 bases at J, with 14 bases in the middle. CDR3 region: CATSTPGQKNYGYTF. The CDR3 coding sequence is TGTGCCACCAGCACGCCGGGCCAAAAGAACTATGGCTACACCTTC.